The 32 T cell receptor beta chains below come from one sample, sequenced in a study of cytomegalovirus exposure and HLA in healthy donors. It was with 60 Vbeta and 13 Jbeta primers that the PCR ran. Some clones are missing from TCRdb's copy, which holds only in-frame ones; the method was immunoSEQ multiplex PCR. The sample gives approximately 130,000 clones, around 87% of which show up once; 4% to 6.5% is in the top ten. The sequenced sample was PBMCs. The receptors come from a woman in her twenties or thirties in good health and CMV-seronegative.

The chain recombines TRBV6-6 with TRBJ1-5; D is perhaps TRBD1 (6 bases). Trimming took 2 bases from V and 3 from J, leaving 8 bases between them. CDR3 length: 14 residues. Per germline, CDR1 MNHNY and CDR2 SVGAGI (reference sequence). Written as DNA, the CDR3 is TGTGCCAGCAGTTACCAGGGGACCAATCAGCCCCAGCATTTT. Amino acid sequence: CASSYQGTNQPQHF.

DNA for the CDR3: TGTGCCACCAGCAGTCGGTGGACAGGGGTCAATGAAAAACTGTTTTTT. Protein: CATSSRWTGVNEKLFF. The chain links TRBV15 to TRBJ1-4, with TRBD1 identical over 9 bases. The CDR3 consists of 16 residues. Germline V gives CDR1 LNHNV, CDR2 YYDKDF (reference sequence). J lost 5 bases, V lost 3 bases, and 7 bases had no gene match.

CDR3: CATSRVSPGEQYF. The CDR3, as DNA: TGTGCCACCAGCAGAGTTAGCCCGGGCGAGCAGTACTTC. The chain combines TRBV15 with TRBJ2-7; D is unclear. The length of the CDR3 is 13 residues. The V and J ends lost 1 base and 6 bases respectively, with 10 bases between them. Per germline, CDR1 LNHNV and CDR2 YYDKDF (reference sequence).

Points on this clone: Mismatch with germline at one junction end may stem from a read error. The gene calls are TRBV7-6 and TRBJ1-3; a possible D gene is TRBD1 (6 bases). CDR3 length equals 14 residues. CDR1 is SGHVS, CDR2 FNYEAQ, per germline. CDR3 DNA: TGTGCCAGCAGCTTAGTCAGGGGTGGAGACACCATATATTTT. It translates to CASSLVRGGDTIYF. The variable domain in full, with the rest retrieved from reference TRBV7-6 and TRBJ1-3, is GAGVSQSPRYKVTKRGQDVALRCDPISGHVSLYWYRQALGQGPEFLTYFNYEAQQDKSGLPNDRFSAERPEGSISTLTIQRTEQRDSAMYRCASSLVRGGDTIYFGEGSWLTVV.

V is TRBV30 and J is TRBJ2-5; D may be TRBD2 (8 bases). The CDR3 contains 15 residues. Germline V CDR1 and CDR2: GTSNPN, SVGIG (reference sequence). CDR3 protein: CVSGGQGDKQETQYF. Written as DNA, the CDR3 is TGTGTCAGCGGGGGCCAGGGGGACAAACAAGAGACCCAGTACTTC.

To note about this clone: Its ends do not fully match the called genes, so a read error is possible. The rearrangement uses TRBV7-2 and TRBJ2-7, with 11 bases lining up with TRBD2. This CDR3 region has 18 residues. Germline V gives CDR1 SGHTA, CDR2 FQGNSA. CDR3 nucleotides: TGTGCCAGCAGCCTAGCCGGGGCTAGCGGGAGGATACTCTACGAGCAGTACTTC. Residues: CASSLAGASGRILYEQYF.

V is TRBV6-5 and J is TRBJ2-7; possible D gene TRBD1, 7 bases. This CDR3 contains 14 residues. The V and J ends lost 4 bases and 2 bases respectively, with 12 bases between them. Germline V gene data show CDR1 as MNHEY and CDR2 as SVGAGI. The DNA for the CDR3 is TGTGCCAGCAGTTCTGCCAGGGGGGCCTACGAGCAGTACTTC. The encoded protein is CASSSARGAYEQYF.

DNA of the CDR3: TGTGCCAGCCAGCGGGGTACAGATACGCAGTATTTT. Its translation: CASQRGTDTQYF. The chain employs TRBV11-2 and TRBJ2-3; the match to TRBD2 covers 7 bases. The CDR3 contains 12 residues. Germline CDR1 and CDR2: SGHAT and FQNNGV. After removal of 8 bases from V and 3 bases from J, the junction contained 2 bases not matched to a gene.

This rearrangement joins TRBV5-1 to TRBJ1-2, with D unresolved. The V end was cut by 4 bases, the J end by 1 base, with 17 bases between. Germline V gives CDR1 SGHRS, CDR2 YFSETQ. The CDR3 loop spans 16 amino acids. CDR3 in amino acids: CASSLRPDPVNYGYTF. The CDR3 DNA sequence: TGCGCCAGCAGCCTTCGTCCAGATCCTGTTAACTATGGCTACACCTTC. The variable domain in full, completed from reference TRBV5-1 and TRBJ1-2, reads KAGVTQTPRYLIKTRGQQVTLSCSPISGHRSVSWYQQTPGQGLQFLFEYFSETQRNKGNFPGRFSGRQFSNSRSEMNVSTLELGDSALYLCASSLRPDPVNYGYTFGSGTRLTVV.

The chain has TRBV7-9 and TRBJ2-5, with D unresolved. Germline CDR1 reads SEHNR; CDR2 reads FQNEAQ (reference sequence). The CDR3 runs 14 residues. Trimming removed 5 bases at V and 5 bases at J, with 15 bases between. CDR3 DNA sequence: TGTGCCAGCAGCGACGACTTACGTTTGGAGACCCAGTACTTC. Protein product: CASSDDLRLETQYF.

The chain recombines TRBV29-1 with TRBJ2-1; 9 bases map to TRBD2. Germline trimming cut 7 bases from V and 4 bases from J; bases unmatched to any gene: 8. Germline values: CDR1 SQVTM, CDR2 ANQGSEA. The CDR3 extends over 14 amino acids. CDR3 in DNA: TGCAGCGCCCCCGGCGGGAGGGATTACAATGAGCAGTTCTTC. It encodes CSAPGGRDYNEQFF.

J is TRBJ2-3 and V is TRBV4-1, with 8 bases matching TRBD2. Germline V gene lookup returns CDR1 MGHRA and CDR2 YSYEKL. This CDR3 is built from 17 residues. Trimming took 8 bases from V and 1 from J; bases not matched to a gene: 14. The CDR3 region is CASGPAGGAGGTDTQYF. The CDR3 DNA reads TGCGCCAGCGGTCCGGCGGGGGGAGCGGGGGGCACAGATACGCAGTATTTT.

The rearrangement links TRBV29-1 to TRBJ2-7, with 9 bases lining up with TRBD2. CDR1 and CDR2 from the germline V gene are SQVTM and ANQGSEA. V dropped 4 bases and J dropped 2; count of bases not matched to a gene: 6. The CDR3 runs 14 residues. CDR3 sequence reads: CSVAPLAGTYEQYF. The CDR3 DNA is TGCAGCGTTGCCCCCCTAGCGGGAACCTACGAGCAGTACTTC.

V is TRBV28 and J is TRBJ1-2, with D uncertain. V lost 8 bases, J lost 7 bases, and 11 bases lay in between. The CDR3 consists of 11 residues. Germline V gives CDR1 MDHEN, CDR2 SYDVKM. CDR3 bases: TGTGCCAGCCGCGTGCGGGGTGGCTACACCTTC. Its protein is CASRVRGGYTF.

This clone has a single count. As DNA, the CDR3 is TGTGCCAGCAGTTTTCCGGGGACAGGGAAACGAGCTTTCTTT. It yields the protein CASSFPGTGKRAFF. This sequence joins TRBV28 and TRBJ1-1; 9 bases match TRBD1. Trimming took 3 bases from V and 10 from J; bases not matched to a gene: 9. The CDR3 spans 14 residues. Germline V gene lookup returns CDR1 MDHEN and CDR2 SYDVKM.

The chain has TRBV19 and TRBJ2-7; the match to TRBD1 covers 8 bases. This CDR3 has 15 residues. Germline-derived CDR1 and CDR2 are LNHDA and SQIVND (reference sequence). After removal of 5 bases from V and 6 bases from J, the junction contained 12 bases not matched to a gene. CDR3 bases: TGTGCCAGTAGTCCCTTGACAGGGGCCCCCGGCGAGCAGTACTTC. Translating gives CASSPLTGAPGEQYF. The full variable domain, in which reference TRBV19 and TRBJ2-7 provide the parts outside the CDR3, is DGGITQSPKYLFRKEGQNVTLSCEQNLNHDAMYWYRQDPGQGLRLIYYSQIVNDFQKGDIAEGYSVSREKKESFPLTVTSAQKNPTAFYLCASSPLTGAPGEQYFGPGTRLTVT.

The V gene is TRBV15, the J gene TRBJ1-5; 11 bases align to TRBD1. The V gene end was trimmed by 8 bases and the J gene end by 2 bases; junction bases not matched to a gene: 11. The CDR3 has 17 residues. Per germline, CDR1 LNHNV and CDR2 YYDKDF (reference sequence). The CDR3: CATQVGTGGFGNQPQHF. In nucleotides, the CDR3 is TGTGCCACCCAAGTCGGGACAGGGGGTTTTGGCAATCAGCCCCAGCATTTT.

V usage is TRBV7-6 and J usage is TRBJ2-2; the D is unclear. The CDR3 length is 14 residues. CDR1 is SGHVS and CDR2 is FNYEAQ in the germline V gene. V lost 1 base and J 4 bases, leaving 7 bases between the germline ends. This CDR3 is CASSLVGSTGELFF. The CDR3, as DNA: TGTGCCAGCAGCTTAGTGGGCAGCACCGGGGAGCTGTTTTTT.

V is TRBV18 and J is TRBJ1-1; D call uncertain. Germline V gives CDR1 KGHSH, CDR2 LQKENI. This CDR3 region has 11 residues. With 3 bases removed from V and 5 bases from J, the gap between germline ends came to 4 bases. The CDR3 protein is CASSPGTEAFF. Written as DNA, the CDR3 is TGTGCCAGCTCACCCGGGACTGAAGCTTTCTTT.

V gene TRBV28 combines with J gene TRBJ2-1; D gene unclear. CDR3 size: 15 residues. Between the trimmed V and J ends, which lost 3 bases and 4 bases, there was a span of 13 bases. The germline V gene encodes CDR1 MDHEN and CDR2 SYDVKM. CDR3 amino acids: CASSFPPQQYNEQFF. The CDR3 nucleotides are TGTGCCAGCAGTTTCCCGCCCCAACAGTACAATGAGCAGTTCTTC.

The V call is TRBV7-3, the J call TRBJ2-5, with 10 bases fitting TRBD2. Germline CDR1 SGHTA, CDR2 FQGTGA. The CDR3 covers 16 residues. V lost 5 bases, J lost 4 bases, and 10 bases stayed unmatched. In DNA form, the CDR3 reads TGTGCCAGCAGCCCGCACGGGACTAGCGAGTCAGAGACCCAGTACTTC. Amino acid sequence: CASSPHGTSESETQYF.

A few counts support this clone. The chain is built from TRBV11-2 and TRBJ2-1, with 11 bases aligning to TRBD1. This CDR3 has 16 amino acids. Germline-derived CDR1 and CDR2 are SGHAT and FQNNGV. With V trimmed by 5 bases and J by 3 bases, 6 bases remained unmatched. The CDR3 reads CASSTWTGGLYNEQFF. CDR3 nucleotide sequence: TGTGCCAGCAGCACGTGGACAGGGGGCCTCTACAATGAGCAGTTCTTC.

DNA of the CDR3: TGTGCCAGCAGCCAAGCTTTAGGGAGGGCCTACGAGCAGTACTTC. It yields the protein CASSQALGRAYEQYF. V gene TRBV7-9 combines with J gene TRBJ2-7, with 7 bases that match TRBD2. V was clipped by 5 bases and J by 2 bases; unmatched bases: 9. Germline CDR1 and CDR2: SEHNR and FQNEAQ (reference sequence). This CDR3 has 15 residues.

The V gene is TRBV5-6, the J gene TRBJ1-5, with a tentative D call TRBD1 (5 bases). Germline V gene sequence: CDR1 SGHDT, CDR2 YYEEEE. The germline V and J ends were trimmed by 4 bases and 5 bases, with 13 bases remaining between them. This CDR3 is 14 amino acids long. The CDR3 reads CASSRGGMDQPQHF. CDR3 DNA sequence: TGTGCCAGCAGCCGGGGGGGTATGGATCAGCCCCAGCATTTT.

This clone was counted once. This rearrangement joins TRBV5-1 to TRBJ2-1; 9 nucleotides line up with TRBD2. CDR1 SGHRS and CDR2 YFSETQ come from the germline V gene. Germline trimming cut 0 bases from V and 4 bases from J; bases unmatched to any gene: 2. The CDR3 sequence is 15 residues long. The CDR3 reads CASSLGAGGYNEQFF. Written as DNA, the CDR3 is TGCGCCAGCAGCTTGGGAGCGGGGGGATACAATGAGCAGTTCTTC.

The chain links TRBV10-2 to TRBJ1-5; D uncertain. Germline CDR1 is WSHSY and CDR2 is SAAADI. V gave up 4 bases and J gave up 9 bases, with 10 bases separating them. This CDR3 has 12 residues. CDR3: CASSGTRSPQHF. The DNA for the CDR3 is TGCGCCAGCAGTGGGACTCGGTCGCCCCAGCATTTT.

There are a few counts of this clone. The chain recombines TRBV5-1 with TRBJ2-7, with 8 bases that match TRBD1. The CDR3 has 12 amino acids. The V gene's germline CDR1 is SGHRS and CDR2 YFSETQ. With V trimmed by 3 bases and J by 6 bases, 2 bases remained unmatched. The CDR3 nucleotides read TGCGCCAGCAGCTACGGACAGGGCGAGCAGTACTTC. Encoded protein: CASSYGQGEQYF.

This chain connects TRBV5-1 to TRBJ2-2; 7 bases match TRBD1. The CDR3 spans 17 residues. The junction had 12 bases not matched to a gene; V was cut back by 4 bases and J by 3 bases. The germline V gene encodes CDR1 SGHRS and CDR2 YFSETQ. CDR3 bases: TGCGCCAGCAGCGGCTACCTACAGGGGTCTGACACCGGGGAGCTGTTTTTT. Translating gives CASSGYLQGSDTGELFF.

The V gene is TRBV25-1, the J gene TRBJ1-2; the D gene is possibly TRBD1 (6 bases). V gave up 4 bases and J gave up 5 bases, with 20 bases separating them. This CDR3 region has 16 residues. The germline V gene encodes CDR1 MGHDK and CDR2 SYGVNS. The CDR3: CASSAPPGQKGYGYTF. As DNA, the CDR3 is TGTGCCAGCAGTGCTCCTCCGGGACAAAAGGGTTATGGCTACACCTTC.

The chain couples TRBV5-1 to TRBJ2-5; 7 bases align to TRBD1. Germline CDR1 and CDR2: SGHRS and YFSETQ. The trim removed 4 bases at V and 3 bases at J, leaving 3 bases unmatched. CDR3 length equals 13 residues. CDR3 protein: CASSRGQKETQYF. The CDR3 nucleotides are TGCGCCAGCAGCCGGGGACAGAAAGAGACCCAGTACTTC.

This rearrangement joins TRBV10-3 to TRBJ1-1; no definite D call. The CDR3 extends over 15 amino acids. V was cut by 3 bases and J by 4 bases, with 15 bases left in between. The germline V gene has CDR1 ENHRY and CDR2 SYGVKD. The CDR3 reads CAISEFDISSTEAFF. DNA for the CDR3: TGTGCCATCAGTGAATTTGACATTAGTAGCACTGAAGCTTTCTTT.

J is TRBJ2-1 and V is TRBV4-3; D is uncertain. V was clipped by 0 bases and J by 9 bases, with 12 bases between them. The CDR3 runs to 14 residues. Germline assignment: CDR1 LGHNA and CDR2 YSLEER. CDR3 DNA sequence: TGCGCCAGCAGCCAAGAACCCACGCACTCTGAGCAGTTCTTC. Its translation is CASSQEPTHSEQFF.